One TCR beta chain is described in this entry. Its antigen is still unknown. The data belong to a study of a mutant IDH1 vaccine in newly diagnosed glioma. At the level of the study: Beginning 4-6 weeks after radiotherapy alone, or with temozolomide cycles, vaccination took place. The therapy given earlier, which was standard therapy, consisted of radiotherapy, temozolomide, or both, and most of the patients received both. At week 35 came visit V12, and visit V13 followed at week 47.

Only in-frame clones appear in the TCRdb table, and some are missing; sequencing was by immunoSEQ multiplex PCR. The sample contains approximately 50,000 clones, around 85% of which appear only once. Study-wide points: Of all patients, around 94% showed vaccine-induced immune responses.

Regarding time point: week 35, safety follow-up. Every single dose of the vaccine, 300 ug of mutant IDH1 20-mer peptide, came with topical imiquimod. The CDR3 length is 14 residues. The ends were cut back, 5 bases at V and 6 bases at J, with 14 bases in the middle. Germline V CDR1 and CDR2: SEHNR, FQNEAQ (reference sequence). Sequencing was performed on PBMCs, taken from a glioma patient whose treatment included an IDH1 peptide vaccine. The sequence was obtained from a man aged 40-49 years with glioma. The chain recombines TRBV7-9 with TRBJ2-1, with TRBD1 as a possible D gene (6 bases). DNA for the CDR3: TGTGCCAGCAGCATAGGACAGCCGCCCAATGAGCAGTTCTTC. Translation gives CASSIGQPPNEQFF.